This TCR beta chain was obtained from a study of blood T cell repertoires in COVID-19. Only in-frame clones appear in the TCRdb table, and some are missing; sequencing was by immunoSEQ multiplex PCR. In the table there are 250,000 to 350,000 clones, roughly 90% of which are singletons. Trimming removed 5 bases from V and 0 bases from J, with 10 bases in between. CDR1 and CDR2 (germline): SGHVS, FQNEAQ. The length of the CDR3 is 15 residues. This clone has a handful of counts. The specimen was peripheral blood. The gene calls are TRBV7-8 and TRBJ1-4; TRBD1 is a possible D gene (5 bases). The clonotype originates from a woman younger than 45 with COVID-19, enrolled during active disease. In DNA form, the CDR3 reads TGTGCCAGCAGCCCTACAGGTGCAACTAATGAAAAACTGTTTTTT. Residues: CASSPTGATNEKLFF. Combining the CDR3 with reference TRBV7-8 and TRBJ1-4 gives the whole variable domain GAGVSQSPRYKVAKRGQDVALRCDPISGHVSLFWYQQALGQGPEFLTYFQNEAQLDKSGLPSDRFFAERPEGSVSTLKIQRTQQEDSAVYLCASSPTGATNEKLFFGSGTQLSVL.